This TCR beta chain originates from a study of cytotoxic CD8 clonotypes in ibrutinib-treated CLL. Depth targeted 1 in 200,000 to 1 in 1 million T cells, averaging approximately 9.3x coverage per clonotype. Clones were read by immunoSEQ multiplex PCR, and TCRdb kept only the in-frame ones, dropping some. This table holds about 16,000 clones, around 63% found once. The TCR originated in a human donor with chronic lymphocytic leukemia. The sample consisted of PBMCs, taken before ibrutinib treatment.

CDR3 protein: CAWSARRGGNTIYF. DNA for the CDR3: TGTGCCTGGAGTGCGAGAAGGGGTGGAAACACCATATATTTT. The V call is TRBV30, the J call TRBJ1-3, with D possibly being TRBD1 (5 bases). Germline lookup yields CDR1 GTSNPN and CDR2 SVGIG (reference sequence). This CDR3 has 14 amino acids. V dropped 1 base and J dropped 3 bases, with 10 bases sitting between them.